The 19 T cell receptor beta chains presented below share a single source sample, sequenced in a study of Ad26.COV2.S vaccination and SARS-CoV-2 variants (dated by TCRdb to the early 2020s). The treatment or condition label, as the study defines it: around 19 received Ad26.COV2.S at low or high dose, single or two shots; roughly 5 received placebo; per-sample allocation not given. For vaccine and placebo recipients, the sequenced repertoires came from samples collected on day 63 after the first injection. Libraries were constructed by the immunoSEQ multiplex PCR assay. TCRdb holds this immuneACCESS table with in-frame rearrangements only. Some clones are missing; in checked studies, unresolved V genes explain under half, and the rest has no known cause. Here the sample has around 400,000 clones; approximately 89% occur a single time. The ten largest account for around 1.8% of the sample. This material consisted of peripheral blood, taken in a trial of Ad26.COV2.S vaccine versus placebo. The receptors derive from a person aged 18-60 years who received the Ad26.COV2.S COVID-19 vaccine or a placebo.

This clone was detected only once. This sequence joins TRBV7-9 and TRBJ2-2; 7 bases fit TRBD2. The germline V gene encodes CDR1 SEHNR and CDR2 FQNEAQ (reference sequence). This CDR3 is 17 amino acids long. The CDR3 DNA reads as TGTGCTGGTGGGGAGGGCGGGGTCCTAGCGAACACCGGGGAGCTGTTTTTT. Translation gives CAGGEGGVLANTGELFF.

The chain is built from TRBV28 and TRBJ2-1; 9 bases are a match to TRBD1. The germline V gene has CDR1 MDHEN and CDR2 SYDVKM. The ends lost 2 bases at V and 7 bases at J; junction bases unmatched: 9. The CDR3 extends over 16 amino acids. CDR3 region: CASSLRGFGQGNEQFF. The CDR3 DNA follows: TGTGCCAGCAGTTTACGTGGCTTTGGACAGGGGAATGAGCAGTTCTTC.

The chain has TRBV28 and TRBJ1-5; no clear D gene. The ends were cut back, 7 bases at V and 6 bases at J, with 19 bases in the middle. This CDR3 is built from 15 residues. Germline V lookup: CDR1 MDHEN, CDR2 SYDVKM. CDR3 sequence reads: CASNTDMARGQPQHF. Written as DNA, the CDR3 is TGTGCCAGCAATACCGACATGGCCCGAGGTCAGCCCCAGCATTTT. Full variable domain (missing parts from reference TRBV28 and TRBJ1-5): DVKVTQSSRYLVKRTGEKVFLECVQDMDHENMFWYRQDPGLGLRLIYFSYDVKMKEKGDIPEGYSVSREKKERFSLILESASTNQTSMYLCASNTDMARGQPQHFGDGTRLSIL.

The rearrangement uses TRBV28 and TRBJ1-2, with 9 bases fitting TRBD1. J gave up 8 bases and V 7 bases, and 14 bases lay outside the gene matches. Per germline, CDR1 MDHEN and CDR2 SYDVKM. The CDR3 is made up of 15 amino acids. The CDR3 DNA sequence: TGTGCCAGCACCGTCCCGGGACAGGGTAACGGCGGCTACACCTTC. Translated: CASTVPGQGNGGYTF.

The V gene is TRBV27, the J gene TRBJ1-6; 10 nucleotides line up with TRBD1. This CDR3 has 15 residues. Germline V lookup: CDR1 MNHEY, CDR2 SMNVEV (reference sequence). The junction had 6 bases not matched to a gene; V was cut back by 3 bases and J by 10 bases. The CDR3 region is CASSFRDRGTSPLHF. DNA of the CDR3: TGTGCCAGCAGTTTCCGGGACAGGGGTACCTCACCCCTCCACTTT.

V usage is TRBV11-3 and J usage is TRBJ1-4, with a possible D match to TRBD1 (6 bases). Germline CDR1 reads SGHNT; CDR2 reads YENEEA. CDR3 length equals 18 residues. Trimming pared 3 bases from V and 3 bases from J, leaving 20 bases between. DNA for the CDR3: TGTGCCAGCAGCTTTTCGGGAAACCCAGGGGCGCCTAATGAAAAACTGTTTTTT. Protein sequence: CASSFSGNPGAPNEKLFF.

This sequence joins TRBV28 and TRBJ2-5; 10 bases match TRBD1. V trimming: 5 bases; J trimming: 5 bases; junction bases outside the gene matches: 8. The CDR3 has 15 amino acids. CDR1 is MDHEN and CDR2 is SYDVKM in the germline V gene. Here the CDR3 reads CASSEDRGIFETQYF. CDR3 bases: TGTGCCAGCAGTGAGGACAGGGGGATTTTTGAGACCCAGTACTTC.

The chain employs TRBV6-1 and TRBJ2-3; possible D gene TRBD1, 8 bases. Germline V lookup: CDR1 MNHNS, CDR2 SASEGT. V was cut by 4 bases and J by 2 bases, with 19 bases left in between. The CDR3 is made up of 17 amino acids. As DNA, the CDR3 is TGTGCCAGCAGTGCAAGACAGGGGAGGGGTACCACAGATACGCAGTATTTT. This encodes CASSARQGRGTTDTQYF.

The chain links TRBV4-1 to TRBJ1-1; D perhaps matches TRBD1 (6 bases). Looked up from germline, CDR1 is MGHRA and CDR2 is YSYEKL. The length of the CDR3 is 14 residues. The V end was cut by 4 bases, the J end by 1 base, with 10 bases between. CDR3 amino acids: CASSLDRRNTEAFF. The CDR3 coding sequence is TGCGCCAGCAGCCTGGACAGAAGGAACACTGAAGCTTTCTTT.

The V call is TRBV6-5, the J call TRBJ1-1; D ambiguous. This CDR3 has 14 residues. Germline values: CDR1 MNHEY, CDR2 SVGAGI. V lost 7 bases, J lost 0 bases, and 12 bases lay in between. The CDR3 reads CASNWRRMNTEAFF. CDR3 bases: TGTGCCAGCAATTGGAGGAGGATGAACACTGAAGCTTTCTTT.

The chain combines TRBV9 with TRBJ2-7; no firm D call. The CDR3 is 15 amino acids. The ends were cut back, 0 bases at V and 2 bases at J, with 12 bases in the middle. Germline V CDR1 and CDR2: SGDLS, YYNGEE. The CDR3, as DNA: TGTGCCAGCAGCGTAGGGCCCGGCCAAACCTACGAGCAGTACTTC. Its protein is CASSVGPGQTYEQYF.

This chain connects TRBV27 to TRBJ2-3; the D call may be TRBD1 or TRBD2 (6 bases each). The CDR3 covers 16 residues. The germline V gene encodes CDR1 MNHEY and CDR2 SMNVEV (reference sequence). Trimming shortened V by 0 bases and J by 1 base, and 11 bases separated the two germline ends. The CDR3 DNA is TGTGCCAGCAGTTTATCGACCGGGGGCGGCACAGATACGCAGTATTTT. Its translation is CASSLSTGGGTDTQYF.

The chain couples TRBV7-8 to TRBJ1-1; D gene uncertain. The CDR3 covers 16 residues. V was cut by 3 bases and J by 6 bases, with 20 bases left in between. CDR1 SGHVS and CDR2 FQNEAQ come from the germline V gene. The DNA for the CDR3 is TGTGCCAGCAGCTTTGGAACGGGCTTGGGGTTGTCTGAAGCTTTCTTT. This gives the protein CASSFGTGLGLSEAFF.

This chain connects TRBV9 to TRBJ2-5; D is unclear. Germline V lookup: CDR1 SGDLS, CDR2 YYNGEE. The CDR3 covers 12 residues. V was cut by 4 bases and J by 0 bases, with 4 bases left in between. The CDR3 DNA follows: TGTGCCAGCAGCTTGTACCAAGAGACCCAGTACTTC. Its translation is CASSLYQETQYF.

This rearrangement joins TRBV12-5 to TRBJ2-7; D might be TRBD1 or TRBD2, each matching 5 bases. The germline V gene has CDR1 LGHNT and CDR2 FRNRAP. This CDR3 spans 18 amino acids. The V and J ends lost 1 base and 2 bases respectively, with 21 bases between them. CDR3: CASGLAHWVRDEAYEQYF. DNA for the CDR3: TGTGCTAGTGGTTTGGCTCATTGGGTAAGGGACGAGGCCTACGAGCAGTACTTC.

The chain combines TRBV5-4 with TRBJ1-6, with D possibly matching TRBD1 (6 bases). The CDR3 is 13 residues long. CDR1 and CDR2 from the germline V gene are SGHNT and YYREEE (reference sequence). V was pared by 2 bases and J by 16 bases, with 16 bases between. The CDR3 reads CASSLNQDSSLHF. CDR3 sequence (DNA): TGTGCCAGCAGCTTAAACCAGGACAGCTCTCTCCACTTT.

In nucleotides, the CDR3 is TGCAGCGTCCATTTAGCGGGAAGCTACGAGCAGTACTTC. This codes for CSVHLAGSYEQYF. V gene TRBV29-1 combines with J gene TRBJ2-7; 8 bases fit TRBD2. Germline-derived CDR1 and CDR2 are SQVTM and ANQGSEA. The CDR3 loop spans 13 amino acids. V lost 6 bases, J lost 3 bases, and 7 bases stayed unmatched.

The chain joins TRBV24-1 to TRBJ1-4; TRBD1 might be the D (5 bases). The CDR3 is made up of 13 amino acids. Trimming cost V 5 bases and J 7 bases, with 10 bases left between them. Germline lookup yields CDR1 KGHDR and CDR2 SFDVKD. The CDR3 here is CATSARDGEKLFF. For the CDR3, the DNA is TGTGCCACCAGTGCCAGGGATGGTGAAAAACTGTTTTTT.

The chain links TRBV4-1 to TRBJ2-1; D possibly corresponds to TRBD2 (5 bases). This CDR3 comprises 19 residues. CDR1 and CDR2 (germline): MGHRA, YSYEKL. Trimming took off 2 bases at V and 2 bases at J, with 22 bases between the two ends. The DNA for the CDR3 is TGCGCCAGCAGCCAAAAGACGGGGAGAGGTCCTAGTCCCTACAATGAGCAGTTCTTC. It codes for CASSQKTGRGPSPYNEQFF.